Below, one TCR beta chain is given with its context. The antigen is not known. This entry is derived from a study of cytomegalovirus exposure and HLA in healthy donors. In the study overall: A prior analysis found fewer than 120 million unique TCR beta sequences from 150 million to 200 million T cells. The study placed about four fifths of its 398 genotyped donors in the Caucasian-associated ancestry cluster.

Findings and limits, study-wide: The study reported that TCR beta sequences accurately predicted HLA-A and HLA-B alleles in most subjects.

Healthy individuals who donated bone marrow served as the donors. The PCR ran on 60 Vbeta and 13 Jbeta primers. The assay was immunoSEQ multiplex PCR, and TCRdb's table has in-frame clones only and misses some. The data hold approximately 31,000 clones, with 87% observed a single time. This CDR3 comprises 15 residues. Germline V gene data show CDR1 as SGHAT and CDR2 as FQNNGV. Trimming cost V 0 bases and J 1 base; bases outside gene matches: 2. V and J are TRBV11-2 and TRBJ2-7; 8 bases fit TRBD2. This clonotype originated in a boy younger than 18 in good health and CMV-seronegative. The specimen sequenced was PBMCs. CDR3 DNA sequence: TGTGCCAGCAGCTTAGATCTAGCGGGTTCCTACGAGCAGTACTTC. It encodes CASSLDLAGSYEQYF.